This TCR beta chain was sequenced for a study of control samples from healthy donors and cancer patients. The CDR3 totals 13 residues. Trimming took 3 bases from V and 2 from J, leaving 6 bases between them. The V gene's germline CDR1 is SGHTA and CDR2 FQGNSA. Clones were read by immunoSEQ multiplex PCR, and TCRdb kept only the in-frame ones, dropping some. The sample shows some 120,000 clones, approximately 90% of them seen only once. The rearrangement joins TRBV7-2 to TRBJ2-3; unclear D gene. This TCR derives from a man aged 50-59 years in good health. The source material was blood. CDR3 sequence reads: CASSLSITDTQYF. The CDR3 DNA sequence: TGTGCCAGCAGCTTGAGCATCACAGATACGCAGTATTTT.